The 21 T cell receptor beta chains in this list originate from one sample, sequenced in a study of OX40 agonist ivuxolimab in advanced cancers. The repertoire was sequenced with immunoSEQ multiplex PCR; TCRdb's copy has only in-frame clones and lacks some. The table shows roughly 50,000 clones, with over 60% occurring only once. The sequences come from CD4+ or CD8+ T cells sorted from blood, collected in a trial of the OX40 agonist ivuxolimab. The origin of the receptors is an adult with an advanced solid tumor such as melanoma, head and neck, liver or kidney cancer.

The genes are TRBV19 and TRBJ2-7; the D gene could be TRBD1 or TRBD2 (5 bases each). CDR3 length: 15 amino acids. Per germline, CDR1 LNHDA and CDR2 SQIVND (reference sequence). V shed 5 bases and J shed 4 bases, with 18 bases lying between them. The CDR3 reads CASSLRPGTLYEQYF. For the CDR3, the DNA is TGTGCCAGTAGTCTCCGTCCCGGGACCTTGTACGAGCAGTACTTC.

This sequence joins TRBV25-1 and TRBJ2-4, with D possibly matching TRBD2 (6 bases). Germline lookup yields CDR1 MGHDK and CDR2 SYGVNS. V was trimmed by 6 bases and J by 0 bases, leaving 21 bases between them. The CDR3 runs to 18 residues. The chain's CDR3 is CASSYPGTPHLAKNIQYF. The CDR3 DNA follows: TGTGCCAGCAGCTACCCCGGGACTCCTCATTTAGCCAAAAACATTCAGTACTTC.

This chain connects TRBV6-6 to TRBJ2-2; D may be TRBD2 (5 bases). Trimming took off 4 bases at V and 1 base at J, with 7 bases between the two ends. Germline CDR1 is MNHNY and CDR2 is SVGAGI (reference sequence). The CDR3 extends over 14 amino acids. The CDR3 sequence: CASSFRGNTGELFF. The CDR3 nucleotides are TGTGCCAGCAGTTTTCGGGGGAACACCGGGGAGCTGTTTTTT.

This chain links TRBV28 with TRBJ2-2, with 9 positions matching TRBD1. Germline CDR1 and CDR2: MDHEN and SYDVKM. The CDR3 sequence is 15 residues long. V was clipped by 4 bases and J by 3 bases; unmatched bases: 3. The CDR3, as DNA: TGTGCCAGCAGTTCAAGGACAGGGGACACCGGGGAGCTGTTTTTT. This codes for CASSSRTGDTGELFF.

This clone was observed a single time. Here the CDR3 DNA reads TGTGCCAGCAGCTTAGAAATCTCTGGGGCCAACGTCCTGACTTTC. Residues: CASSLEISGANVLTF. The J gene is TRBJ2-6, the V gene TRBV11-2; D not certain. V lost 0 bases, J lost 0 bases, and 3 bases lay in between. Germline-derived CDR1 and CDR2 are SGHAT and FQNNGV. This CDR3 has 15 residues.

V is TRBV5-6 and J is TRBJ2-3; TRBD2 matches at 10 bases. The CDR3 sequence is 15 residues long. Per the germline V gene, CDR1 is SGHDT and CDR2 is YYEEEE. The V gene end was trimmed by 1 base and the J gene end by 5 bases; junction bases not matched to a gene: 4. The CDR3 region is CASSLWLAGEDTQYF. In DNA, the CDR3 is TGTGCCAGCAGCTTGTGGCTAGCGGGGGAAGATACGCAGTATTTT. Looking up the rest from reference TRBV5-6 and TRBJ2-3 gives the full variable domain: DAGVTQSPTHLIKTRGQQVTLRCSPKSGHDTVSWYQQALGQGPQFIFQYYEEEERQRGNFPDRFSGHQFPNYSSELNVNALLLGDSALYLCASSLWLAGEDTQYFGPGTRLTVL.

The genes are TRBV15 and TRBJ1-6, with D unclear. V was shortened by 0 bases and J by 7 bases, with 10 bases between the two germline ends. This CDR3 region has 15 residues. Germline CDR1 reads LNHNV; CDR2 reads YYDKDF (reference sequence). The CDR3 DNA reads TGTGCCACCAGCAGAGATAGGGTTCTAAATTCACCCCTCCACTTT. Translating gives CATSRDRVLNSPLHF. Based on the CDR3 plus reference TRBV15 and TRBJ1-6, the full variable domain is DAMVIQNPRYQVTQFGKPVTLSCSQTLNHNVMYWYQQKSSQAPKLLFHYYDKDFNNEADTPDNFQSRRPNTSFCFLDIRSPGLGDTAMYLCATSRDRVLNSPLHFGNGTRLTVT.

The chain couples TRBV5-5 to TRBJ1-4, with unresolved D. CDR1 is SGHKS and CDR2 is YYEKEE in the germline V gene (reference sequence). V was pared by 4 bases and J by 0 bases, with 7 bases between. The CDR3 extends over 14 amino acids. The CDR3 is CASSVGPTNEKLFF. In nucleotides, the CDR3 is TGTGCCAGCAGCGTCGGACCAACTAATGAAAAACTGTTTTTT.

This chain joins TRBV10-3 and TRBJ1-6; no definite D call. This CDR3 is 13 amino acids long. V was cut by 6 bases and J by 5 bases, with 8 bases left in between. Germline V gene data show CDR1 as ENHRY and CDR2 as SYGVKD. The CDR3 DNA reads as TGTGCCATCAGGGGGTCGAATAATTCACCCCTCCACTTT. This gives the protein CAIRGSNNSPLHF.

Worth noting for this clone: This clone may be a read error of a much larger clone one base away. Within the sample, other DNA sequences also encode this same CDR3. The chain employs TRBV30 and TRBJ1-5; D is uncertain. V lost 2 bases to trimming and J lost 0 bases, with 5 bases between them. CDR1 and CDR2 from the germline V gene are GTSNPN and SVGIG (reference sequence). The length of the CDR3 is 13 residues. The CDR3 coding sequence is TGTGCCTGGAGTCGGGGTAGCAATCAGCCCCAGCATTTT. Translating it yields CAWSRGSNQPQHF. The variable domain in full, with the rest retrieved from reference TRBV30 and TRBJ1-5, is SQTIHQWPATLVQPVGSPLSLECTVEGTSNPNLYWYRQAAGRGLQLLFYSVGIGQISSEVPQNLSASRPQDRQFILSSKKLLLSDSGFYLCAWSRGSNQPQHFGDGTRLSIL.

V gene TRBV10-3 combines with J gene TRBJ2-1, with a possible D match to TRBD1 (6 bases). The CDR3 runs to 14 residues. V lost 0 bases to trimming and J lost 4 bases, with 7 bases between them. Germline CDR1 is ENHRY and CDR2 is SYGVKD. The CDR3 DNA follows: TGTGCCATCAGTGAGTCCGACAGGTACAATGAGCAGTTCTTC. Translating it yields CAISESDRYNEQFF.

The sample holds one count of this clone. The chain has TRBV27 and TRBJ2-3; 7 bases line up with TRBD2. This CDR3 is 15 amino acids long. Germline lookup yields CDR1 MNHEY and CDR2 SMNVEV (reference sequence). The ends lost 3 bases at V and 2 bases at J; junction bases unmatched: 5. CDR3 in amino acids: CASSLSGRATDTQYF. The DNA of the CDR3 is TGTGCCAGCAGTTTGAGTGGGAGGGCCACAGATACGCAGTATTTT.

This clone was seen only once. The gene calls are TRBV18 and TRBJ1-2, with TRBD1 matching 9 bases. The CDR3 runs to 15 residues. V was clipped by 6 bases and J by 7 bases; unmatched bases: 12. CDR1 is KGHSH, CDR2 LQKENI, per germline. CDR3 nucleotide sequence: TGTGCCAGCTCCCGGGACAGGGCTCAAGGGGTTGGCTACACCTTC. It codes for CASSRDRAQGVGYTF. Full variable domain (remainder filled in from reference TRBV18 and TRBJ1-2): NAGVMQNPRHLVRRRGQEARLRCSPMKGHSHVYWYRQLPEEGLKFMVYLQKENIIDESGMPKERFSAEFPKEGPSILRIQQVVRGDSAAYFCASSRDRAQGVGYTFGSGTRLTVV.

The V call is TRBV18, the J call TRBJ2-5; the D is unclear. V was cut by 3 bases and J by 2 bases, with 7 bases left in between. Looked up from germline, CDR1 is KGHSH and CDR2 is LQKENI. This CDR3 contains 13 residues. The CDR3 DNA reads as TGTGCCAGCTCACCTACTACTCAAGAGACCCAGTACTTC. Translated, it gives CASSPTTQETQYF. Full variable domain (remainder filled in from reference TRBV18 and TRBJ2-5): NAGVMQNPRHLVRRRGQEARLRCSPMKGHSHVYWYRQLPEEGLKFMVYLQKENIIDESGMPKERFSAEFPKEGPSILRIQQVVRGDSAAYFCASSPTTQETQYFGPGTRLLVL.

The chain combines TRBV6-5 with TRBJ2-7, with D perhaps matching TRBD1 or TRBD2 (5 bases each). V shed 7 bases and J shed 10 bases, with 20 bases lying between them. CDR1 is MNHEY and CDR2 is SVGAGI in the germline V gene. The CDR3 extends over 13 amino acids. DNA for the CDR3: TGTGCCAGCAAAGTTCTTCGGGGCTCGGCTCAGTACTTC. Its translation: CASKVLRGSAQYF.

The gene calls are TRBV7-6 and TRBJ2-3; no firm D call. The germline V gene encodes CDR1 SGHVS and CDR2 FNYEAQ. Trimming took off 6 bases at V and 2 bases at J, with 15 bases between the two ends. This CDR3 has 15 residues. CDR3 residues: CASSPGGRNTDTQYF. Written as DNA, the CDR3 is TGTGCCAGCAGTCCGGGTGGGCGGAACACAGATACGCAGTATTTT.

The gene calls are TRBV7-8 and TRBJ1-4, with D tentatively TRBD1 (5 bases). Per the germline V gene, CDR1 is SGHVS and CDR2 is FQNEAQ. The CDR3 has 16 residues. The V gene lost 5 bases and the J gene lost 3 bases, with 16 bases spanning the gap. CDR3: CASSQAGGLANEKLFF. CDR3 bases: TGTGCCAGCAGCCAAGCGGGGGGGTTGGCTAATGAAAAACTGTTTTTT.

The V and J genes are TRBV7-3 and TRBJ1-2; D gene unclear. V lost 1 base and J 5 bases, leaving 8 bases between the germline ends. This CDR3 comprises 13 residues. From germline, CDR1 is SGHTA and CDR2 FQGTGA. As DNA, the CDR3 is TGTGCCAGCAGCTTAAACTACGGTTATGGCTACACCTTC. Protein: CASSLNYGYGYTF.

The V gene is TRBV2, the J gene TRBJ2-4; the match to TRBD1 covers 8 bases. The junction had 7 bases not matched to a gene; V was cut back by 6 bases and J by 9 bases. Per germline, CDR1 SNHLY and CDR2 FYNNEI. This CDR3 region has 13 residues. The DNA for the CDR3 is TGTGCCAGCAGGGGCGGACAGGGCGGCATTCAGTACTTC. It specifies CASRGGQGGIQYF.

The chain uses TRBV10-3 and TRBJ2-1, with D possibly being TRBD1 (7 bases). This CDR3 contains 13 residues. Trimming took 4 bases from V and 8 from J, leaving 12 bases between them. The V gene's germline CDR1 is ENHRY and CDR2 SYGVKD. The CDR3 protein is CAISVGRGDEQFF. The DNA of the CDR3 is TGTGCCATCAGTGTGGGCAGGGGGGATGAGCAGTTCTTC.

This clone has more than one count but fewer than ten. The gene calls are TRBV11-2 and TRBJ2-7; 13 nucleotides align to TRBD2. The germline CDR1 and CDR2 sequences are SGHAT and FQNNGV. The CDR3 loop spans 16 amino acids. Losses at the gene ends were 4 bases for V and 4 bases for J; bases not matched to a gene: 7. The CDR3 region has the DNA TGTGCCAGCAGCTCACCCCGGACTAGCGGGAGTTACGAGCAGTACTTC. It translates to CASSSPRTSGSYEQYF.